Following are 28 T cell receptor beta chains from one sample sequenced in a study of CD8+ T cells in alopecia areata. Sequencing relied on a cDNA template that was reverse transcribed from extracted RNA. Using immunoSEQ multiplex PCR, the repertoire was profiled, and TCRdb retains in-frame clones only, with some absent. The sample holds roughly 100,000 clones, around 50% seen once. The sequenced sample consisted of CD4+ T cells sorted from blood. The receptor source for this set is a human donor in good health.

The chain links TRBV25-1 to TRBJ2-3; D not resolved. The germline V gene has CDR1 MGHDK and CDR2 SYGVNS. The CDR3 loop spans 14 amino acids. Trimming shortened V by 1 base and J by 0 bases, and 5 bases separated the two germline ends. CDR3 sequence (DNA): TGTGCCAGCAGTGAATTTGGGAGCACAGATACGCAGTATTTT. The encoded protein is CASSEFGSTDTQYF.

V gene TRBV29-1 combines with J gene TRBJ1-1; D call uncertain. CDR1 and CDR2 from the germline V gene are SQVTM and ANQGSEA. The CDR3 has 14 amino acids. Trimming left V 0 bases short and J 5 bases short, with 13 bases between. CDR3 coding DNA: TGCAGCGTTGAAGATATTTGGGGAGGGACTGAAGCTTTCTTT. It translates to CSVEDIWGGTEAFF.

The V and J genes are TRBV5-1 and TRBJ2-6; D gene unclear. Trimming took off 4 bases at V and 1 base at J, with 9 bases between the two ends. The CDR3 sequence is 15 residues long. The V gene's germline CDR1 is SGHRS and CDR2 YFSETQ. The CDR3 sequence is CASSRDLSGANVLTF. The CDR3 DNA is TGCGCCAGCAGCCGTGATTTGTCTGGGGCCAACGTCCTGACTTTC.

J is TRBJ2-6 and V is TRBV19; D is uncertain. Germline assignment: CDR1 LNHDA and CDR2 SQIVND (reference sequence). The CDR3 runs 19 residues. V was clipped by 6 bases and J by 0 bases, with 21 bases between them. CDR3 DNA: TGTGCCAGTAGGGCCCTCTCTGGGCCTGTCAGCTCTGGGGCCAACGTCCTGACTTTC. Translated, it gives CASRALSGPVSSGANVLTF.

This clone was observed a handful of times. The CDR3 sequence is CASSSLAGVNEQFF. In DNA form, the CDR3 reads TGTGCCAGCAGTTCCCTAGCGGGGGTAAATGAGCAGTTCTTC. The chain carries TRBV28 and TRBJ2-1; 10 bases are shared with TRBD2. Germline assignment: CDR1 MDHEN and CDR2 SYDVKM. This CDR3 is 14 amino acids long. V was clipped by 4 bases and J by 7 bases; unmatched bases: 4. Variable domain in full (rest from reference TRBV28 and TRBJ2-1): DVKVTQSSRYLVKRTGEKVFLECVQDMDHENMFWYRQDPGLGLRLIYFSYDVKMKEKGDIPEGYSVSREKKERFSLILESASTNQTSMYLCASSSLAGVNEQFFGPGTRLTVL.

This clone appeared many times. This chain uses TRBV10-2 with TRBJ2-3, with D perhaps TRBD2 (5 bases). Trimming took off 0 bases at V and 0 bases at J, with 13 bases between the two ends. This CDR3 has 17 residues. Looked up from germline, CDR1 is WSHSY and CDR2 is SAAADI. CDR3 nucleotide sequence: TGCGCCAGCAGTGAGTCGACCATGGGGAGAAGCACAGATACGCAGTATTTT. It translates to CASSESTMGRSTDTQYF.

This chain connects TRBV15 to TRBJ1-6; D perhaps matches TRBD1 (6 bases). V lost 2 bases and J 7 bases, leaving 9 bases between the germline ends. Germline loops: CDR1 LNHNV, CDR2 YYDKDF (reference sequence). The CDR3 is 14 residues long. The CDR3: CATSRRQGNSPLHF. Written as DNA, the CDR3 is TGTGCCACCAGCAGACGCCAGGGGAATTCACCCCTCCACTTT.

Of note for this clone: Other nucleotide sequences from this sample produce the same CDR3. The chain carries TRBV5-1 and TRBJ2-7; a possible D gene is TRBD1 (6 bases). Germline-derived CDR1 and CDR2 are SGHRS and YFSETQ. This CDR3 is built from 13 residues. V was pared by 2 bases and J by 5 bases, with 11 bases between. The chain's CDR3 is CASSFPGVDEQYF. The CDR3 DNA reads as TGCGCCAGCAGCTTTCCAGGGGTGGACGAGCAGTACTTC.

The chain joins TRBV2 to TRBJ2-6, with D perhaps TRBD1 (5 bases). Germline CDR1 and CDR2: SNHLY and FYNNEI. Trimming removed 7 bases at V and 9 bases at J, with 10 bases between. The CDR3 consists of 12 residues. The CDR3 DNA sequence: TGTGCCAGCACTATGGACATCAACGTCCTGACTTTC. It translates to CASTMDINVLTF.

This clone was counted a few times. The rearrangement links TRBV27 to TRBJ2-3; TRBD1 is a possible D gene (5 bases). Germline CDR1 and CDR2: MNHEY and SMNVEV (reference sequence). The CDR3 loop spans 14 amino acids. Trimming removed 6 bases from V and 0 bases from J, with 10 bases in between. CDR3 in amino acids: CASRRQISTDTQYF. The CDR3 nucleotides are TGTGCCAGCAGAAGACAGATCAGCACAGATACGCAGTATTTT.

The chain couples TRBV7-2 to TRBJ2-2, with D possibly matching TRBD2 (7 bases). The CDR3 runs 14 residues. V was shortened by 5 bases and J by 6 bases, with 13 bases between the two germline ends. Germline assignment: CDR1 SGHTA and CDR2 FQGNSA. The CDR3, as DNA: TGTGCCAGCAGCCCCGCGGGGGCATCCGGGGAGCTGTTTTTT. This codes for CASSPAGASGELFF.

V is TRBV29-1 and J is TRBJ1-1, with D tentatively TRBD1 (6 bases). Trimming removed 7 bases from V and 3 bases from J, with 15 bases in between. The CDR3 runs to 13 residues. Germline V gives CDR1 SQVTM, CDR2 ANQGSEA. The CDR3: CSAPSYRDTEAFF. The CDR3 DNA is TGCAGCGCCCCGTCCTACAGGGACACTGAAGCTTTCTTT.

CDR3 nucleotides: TGCGCCAGCAGCTGGGGGCGGGGAGCGAACACTGAAGCTTTCTTT. Amino acids: CASSWGRGANTEAFF. J is TRBJ1-1 and V is TRBV5-1, with TRBD1 as a possible D gene (6 bases). The CDR3 runs to 15 residues. V dropped 3 bases and J dropped 1 base, with 13 bases sitting between them. The V gene's germline CDR1 is SGHRS and CDR2 YFSETQ.

The gene calls are TRBV29-1 and TRBJ2-1, with 9 bases aligning to TRBD1. V dropped 7 bases and J dropped 1; count of bases not matched to a gene: 2. The CDR3 runs 13 residues. Germline V lookup: CDR1 SQVTM, CDR2 ANQGSEA. CDR3 region: CSGGQGSYNEQFF. Written as DNA, the CDR3 is TGCAGCGGGGGACAGGGTTCCTACAATGAGCAGTTCTTC.

This clone was seen a few times. CDR3 sequence (DNA): TGTGCCAGCAGGCTCGGACAGGGAGCCTACGAGCAGTACTTC. Amino acid sequence: CASRLGQGAYEQYF. The rearrangement uses TRBV6-6 and TRBJ2-7, with TRBD1 matching over 8 bases. Germline V lookup: CDR1 MNHNY, CDR2 SVGAGI (reference sequence). V lost 6 bases and J lost 2; bases outside the gene matches: 6. This CDR3 region has 14 residues.

A few counts support this clone. This chain joins TRBV28 and TRBJ2-3; 10 bases are a match to TRBD2. V shed 8 bases, J shed 4 bases, and the junction held 9 bases outside the gene matches. The CDR3 is 15 residues long. Germline V gene sequence: CDR1 MDHEN, CDR2 SYDVKM. Written as DNA, the CDR3 is TGTGCCAGCGTCCCTAGCGGGGGAGTCGCAGATACGCAGTATTTT. Translating it yields CASVPSGGVADTQYF.

As regards this clone: Other nucleotide sequences in the sample specify the same CDR3. The V and J genes are TRBV30 and TRBJ1-5, with 9 bases aligning to TRBD1. With V trimmed by 2 bases and J by 4 bases, 3 bases remained unmatched. CDR1 GTSNPN and CDR2 SVGIG come from the germline V gene (reference sequence). CDR3 length: 14 residues. CDR3 sequence reads: CAWSSGQGNQPQHF. In DNA, the CDR3 is TGTGCCTGGAGTTCGGGACAGGGTAATCAGCCCCAGCATTTT.

This CDR3 reads CSVGATWGAFF. CDR3 DNA: TGCAGCGTTGGGGCGACATGGGGCGCTTTCTTT. The chain couples TRBV29-1 to TRBJ1-1, with a tentative D call TRBD1 (5 bases). The length of the CDR3 is 11 residues. Germline V gives CDR1 SQVTM, CDR2 ANQGSEA. V gave up 4 bases and J gave up 11 bases, with 14 bases separating them. Looking up the rest from reference TRBV29-1 and TRBJ1-1 gives the full variable domain: SAVISQKPSRDICQRGTSLTIQCQVDSQVTMMFWYRQQPGQSLTLIATANQGSEATYESGFVIDKFPISRPNLTFSTLTVSNMSPEDSSIYLCSVGATWGAFFGQGTRLTVV.

The V and J genes are TRBV7-8 and TRBJ2-1; no reliable D call. CDR1 is SGHVS and CDR2 is FQNEAQ in the germline V gene. Trimming took 1 base from V and 8 from J, leaving 9 bases between them. The CDR3 sequence is 13 residues long. DNA for the CDR3: TGTGCCAGCAGCTTAGGACCAGACTATGAGCAGTTCTTC. It translates to CASSLGPDYEQFF. Full variable domain (remainder filled in from reference TRBV7-8 and TRBJ2-1): GAGVSQSPRYKVAKRGQDVALRCDPISGHVSLFWYQQALGQGPEFLTYFQNEAQLDKSGLPSDRFFAERPEGSVSTLKIQRTQQEDSAVYLCASSLGPDYEQFFGPGTRLTVL.

The chain employs TRBV4-2 and TRBJ2-1; the D gene is possibly TRBD2 (6 bases). The CDR3 contains 15 residues. V gave up 4 bases and J gave up 7 bases, with 17 bases separating them. Germline CDR1 reads LGHNA; CDR2 reads YNFKEQ. In DNA form, the CDR3 reads TGTGCCAGCAGCCCCGGGGGATCTCAGACGAATGAGCAGTTCTTC. It encodes CASSPGGSQTNEQFF.

In its sample, this clone was seen once. The genes are TRBV29-1 and TRBJ1-6; no clear D gene. Trimming removed 4 bases at V and 7 bases at J, with 8 bases between. The CDR3 length is 12 residues. The germline V gene has CDR1 SQVTM and CDR2 ANQGSEA. The CDR3 coding sequence is TGCAGCGTTGCGGAGTCAAATTCACCCCTCCACTTT. Translation: CSVAESNSPLHF.

This sequence joins TRBV29-1 and TRBJ2-5; D is undetermined. CDR1 is SQVTM and CDR2 is ANQGSEA in the germline V gene. This CDR3 has 12 amino acids. V was trimmed by 8 bases and J by 2 bases, leaving 12 bases between them. CDR3 amino acids: CSIGGDQETQYF. The CDR3 nucleotides read TGCAGCATTGGTGGGGATCAAGAGACCCAGTACTTC.

The rearrangement joins TRBV29-1 to TRBJ1-2, with D tentatively TRBD1 (5 bases). V was pared by 3 bases and J by 0 bases, with 11 bases between. The CDR3 is 14 residues long. Germline CDR1 is SQVTM and CDR2 is ANQGSEA. This CDR3 is CSVDGGSANYGYTF. Written as DNA, the CDR3 is TGCAGCGTTGACGGGGGTTCAGCTAACTATGGCTACACCTTC.

V usage is TRBV6-6 and J usage is TRBJ2-7, with 9 bases that match TRBD1. Per the germline V gene, CDR1 is MNHNY and CDR2 is SVGAGI (reference sequence). This CDR3 contains 13 residues. J gave up 12 bases and V 0 bases, and 6 bases lay outside the gene matches. The DNA of the CDR3 is TGTGCCAGCAGTTACTCCGCCGGGACAGGGTGGTACTTC. This sequence encodes CASSYSAGTGWYF.

The gene calls are TRBV30 and TRBJ1-5; D unclear. Per the germline V gene, CDR1 is GTSNPN and CDR2 is SVGIG (reference sequence). V lost 0 bases to trimming and J lost 6 bases, with 9 bases between them. CDR3 length equals 13 residues. This CDR3 reads CAWSVHRSQPQHF. The CDR3 DNA follows: TGTGCCTGGAGTGTACATAGAAGTCAGCCCCAGCATTTT.

The V and J genes are TRBV30 and TRBJ1-1; weak D call: TRBD1 (5 bases). V lost 2 bases to trimming and J lost 2 bases, with 15 bases between them. The CDR3 loop spans 15 amino acids. Germline CDR1 reads GTSNPN; CDR2 reads SVGIG (reference sequence). The CDR3 sequence: CAWSRRGAGNTEAFF. Written as DNA, the CDR3 is TGTGCCTGGAGTCGAAGGGGAGCGGGAAACACTGAAGCTTTCTTT.

The table lists this clone with many counts. The chain combines TRBV7-2 with TRBJ2-5, with 10 bases aligning to TRBD1. Germline assignment: CDR1 SGHTA and CDR2 FQGNSA. The J segment lost 5 bases and the V segment lost 5 bases, leaving 5 bases of the junction unmatched. The CDR3 spans 14 residues. Here the CDR3 reads CASSTGQGGETQYF. The CDR3 region has the DNA TGTGCCAGCAGCACCGGACAGGGGGGGGAGACCCAGTACTTC.

The chain recombines TRBV27 with TRBJ1-1; D unresolved. Trimming left V 5 bases short and J 0 bases short, with 10 bases between. The CDR3 runs 14 residues. The germline V gene encodes CDR1 MNHEY and CDR2 SMNVEV (reference sequence). This CDR3 reads CASSAASLNTEAFF. CDR3 DNA sequence: TGTGCCAGCAGTGCGGCCTCATTGAACACTGAAGCTTTCTTT.